Listed below are T cell receptor beta chains from one sample, sequenced in a study of T cell responses to AZD1222 COVID-19 vaccine. The table came from immunoSEQ multiplex PCR; TCRdb's copy has only in-frame clones and leaves some out. Seen here are about 160,000 clones, 88% observed once, and the top ten hold around 4.5%. The specimen was peripheral blood, collected 28 days after the second AZD1222 dose. The receptors shown here come from an adult who received the AZD1222 COVID-19 vaccine. CDR3s include the opening cysteine and the closing phenylalanine or tryptophan. The D gene is left open where the match is weak. Clone size is given for some rows only: seen once, a few or many times, or a class if the clone is expanded.

>TRBV12-5|TRBJ1-5|NA|NA
TGTGCTAGTGGTTTAGGGGACAATCAGCCCCAGCATTTT
CASGLGDNQPQHF
>TRBV18|TRBJ1-2|NA|NA
TGTGCCAGCTCCCCCGAAGGGGTCTATGGCTACACCTTC
CASSPEGVYGYTF
>TRBV4-1|TRBJ2-7|TRBD1|NA
TGCGCCAGCAGCCGAAATGTTGAGACAGGGCGGGCCGAGCAGTACTTC
CASSRNVETGRAEQYF
>TRBV2|TRBJ1-5|NA|NA
TGTGCCAGCAGTGCCCAGGTCAGGTTCCAGCCCCAGCATTTT
CASSAQVRFQPQHF
>TRBV24-1|TRBJ2-1|TRBD1|NA
TGTGCCACCAGTGATCGCCCCCGACAGGGAATATCCTACAATGAGCAGTTCTTC
CATSDRPRQGISYNEQFF
>TRBV7-2|TRBJ2-7|NA|NA
TGTGCCAGCAGCCTAGGTGAGGGGTTCTCCTACGAGCAGTACTTC
CASSLGEGFSYEQYF
>TRBV6-7|TRBJ1-2|NA|NA
TGTGCCAGCAGCCGACGGGGGGCGTATGGCTACACCTTC
CASSRRGAYGYTF
>TRBV9|TRBJ2-1|TRBD2|NA
TGTGCCAGCAGCGCAGGGACTAACAATGAGCAGTTCTTC
CASSAGTNNEQFF
>TRBV10-2|TRBJ1-1|NA|NA
TGCGCCAGCTCGCCAGGGATGAACACTGAAGCTTTCTTT
CASSPGMNTEAFF
>TRBV11-1|TRBJ1-5|NA|NA
TGTGCCAGCAGCTGGACGGACAACATGCCCCAGCATTTT
CASSWTDNMPQHF
>TRBV9|TRBJ1-1|NA|NA
TGTGCCAGCAGCGCGAGGGGGAGTGGGAACACTGAAGCTTTCTTT
CASSARGSGNTEAFF
>TRBV10-2|TRBJ2-3|TRBD1|few
TGCGCCACATTGGACAGGAATACAGATACGCAGTATTTT
CATLDRNTDTQYF
>TRBV4-1|TRBJ1-3|NA|few
TGCGCCAGCAGCCAGCCGGGTACTGGAAACACCATATATTTT
CASSQPGTGNTIYF
>TRBV11-2|TRBJ2-6|TRBD2|NA
TGTGCCAGCAGCTTTGGCGGGGGGGCTTCTGGGGCCAACGTCCTGACTTTC
CASSFGGGASGANVLTF
>TRBV19|TRBJ2-2|TRBD1|NA
TGTGCCAGTAGTATAGATCTATTCGGGACAGGGGAAAGCGGGGAGCTGTTTTTT
CASSIDLFGTGESGELFF
>TRBV5-4|TRBJ1-6|NA|once
TGTGCCAGCAGCTTGGCCGAGGGGGGTGGTTTTTCACCCCTCCACTTT
CASSLAEGGGFSPLHF
>TRBV2|TRBJ2-4|NA|many
TGTGCCAGCAGTGAGAGGGGCCAAGTGACAAACATTCAGTACTTC
CASSERGQVTNIQYF
>TRBV5-6|TRBJ1-3|NA|NA
TGTGCCAGCAGCCTCAGGGTTGCGGGAAACACCATATATTTT
CASSLRVAGNTIYF
>TRBV18|TRBJ1-2|TRBD1|NA
TGTGCCAGCTCTCTCTCCGGGACAGATGGCTACACCTTC
CASSLSGTDGYTF
>TRBV2|TRBJ2-7|NA|NA
TGTGCCAGCAGTGCTACAGGGAAGAACGAGCAGTACTTC
CASSATGKNEQYF
>TRBV30|TRBJ1-1|NA|NA
TGTGCCTGGAGTAGGGCGGGGAACACTGAAGCTTTCTTT
CAWSRAGNTEAFF
>TRBV6-1|TRBJ1-1|NA|NA
TGTGCCAGCAGTCCTGAACCGACGGGCACTGAAGCTTTCTTT
CASSPEPTGTEAFF
>TRBV6-5|TRBJ2-3|TRBD2|NA
TGTGCCACCTTAGAGCGGGGGGGCCTTACAGATACGCAGTATTTT
CATLERGGLTDTQYF